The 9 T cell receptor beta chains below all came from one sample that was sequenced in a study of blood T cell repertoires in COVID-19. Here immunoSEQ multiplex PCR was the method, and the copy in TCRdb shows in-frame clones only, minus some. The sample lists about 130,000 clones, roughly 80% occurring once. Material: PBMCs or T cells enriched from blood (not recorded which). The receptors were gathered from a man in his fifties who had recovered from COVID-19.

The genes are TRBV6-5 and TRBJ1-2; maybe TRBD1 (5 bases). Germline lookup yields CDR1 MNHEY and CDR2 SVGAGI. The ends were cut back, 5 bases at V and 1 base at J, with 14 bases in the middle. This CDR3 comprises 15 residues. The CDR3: CASSPSDSLNYGYTF. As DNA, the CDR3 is TGTGCCAGCAGTCCCTCCGACAGTCTTAACTATGGCTACACCTTC.

The CDR3 protein is CAWSPRASGELFF. The CDR3 coding sequence is TGTGCCTGGAGTCCCAGGGCCTCCGGGGAGCTGTTTTTT. The chain employs TRBV30 and TRBJ2-2, with D tentatively TRBD1 (5 bases). The V gene's germline CDR1 is GTSNPN and CDR2 SVGIG (reference sequence). The CDR3 extends over 13 amino acids. V was pared by 2 bases and J by 6 bases, with 10 bases between.

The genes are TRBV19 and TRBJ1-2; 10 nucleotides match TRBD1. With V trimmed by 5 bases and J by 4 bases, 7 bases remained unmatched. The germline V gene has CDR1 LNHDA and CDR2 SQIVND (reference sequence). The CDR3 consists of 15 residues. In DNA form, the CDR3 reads TGTGCCAGTAGTGTGGACAGGGGGTCCTTCTATGGCTACACCTTC. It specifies CASSVDRGSFYGYTF.

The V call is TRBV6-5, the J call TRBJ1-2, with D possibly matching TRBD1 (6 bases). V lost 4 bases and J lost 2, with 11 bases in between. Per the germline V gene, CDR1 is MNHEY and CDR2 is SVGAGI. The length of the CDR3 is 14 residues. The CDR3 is CASSWGTPNYGYTF. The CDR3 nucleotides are TGTGCCAGCAGTTGGGGGACACCCAACTATGGCTACACCTTC.

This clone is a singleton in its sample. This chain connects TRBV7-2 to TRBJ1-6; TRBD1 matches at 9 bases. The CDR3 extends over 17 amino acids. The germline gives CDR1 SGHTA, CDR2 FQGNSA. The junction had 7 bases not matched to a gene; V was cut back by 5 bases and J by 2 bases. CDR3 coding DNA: TGTGCCAGCAGCCCCGGGACAGGGAGGGCCTATAATTCACCCCTCCACTTT. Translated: CASSPGTGRAYNSPLHF. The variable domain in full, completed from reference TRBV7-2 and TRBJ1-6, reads GAGVSQSPSNKVTEKGKDVELRCDPISGHTALYWYRQSLGQGLEFLIYFQGNSAPDKSGLPSDRFSAERTGGSVSTLTIQRTQQEDSAVYLCASSPGTGRAYNSPLHFGNGTRLTVT.

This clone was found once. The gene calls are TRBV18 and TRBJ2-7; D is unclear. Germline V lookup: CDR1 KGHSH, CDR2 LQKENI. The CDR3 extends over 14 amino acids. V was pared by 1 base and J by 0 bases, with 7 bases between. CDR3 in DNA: TGTGCCAGCTCACCACTTTTCAGCTCCTACGAGCAGTACTTC. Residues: CASSPLFSSYEQYF.

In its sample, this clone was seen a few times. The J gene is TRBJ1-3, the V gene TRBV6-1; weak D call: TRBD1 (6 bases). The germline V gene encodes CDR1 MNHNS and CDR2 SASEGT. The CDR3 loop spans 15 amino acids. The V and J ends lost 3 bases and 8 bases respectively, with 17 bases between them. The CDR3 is CASSDPPTGTYTIYF. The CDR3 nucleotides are TGTGCCAGCAGTGACCCTCCGACAGGCACCTACACCATATATTTT.

The CDR3 here is CASSWARGHTF. The CDR3 region has the DNA TGTGCCAGCAGTTGGGCCAGGGGGCACACCTTC. The J gene is TRBJ1-2, the V gene TRBV12-3 or TRBV12-4, with 8 bases fitting TRBD1. The CDR3 is made up of 11 amino acids. With 4 bases clipped from V and 12 bases from J, the junction kept 4 bases outside the gene matches.

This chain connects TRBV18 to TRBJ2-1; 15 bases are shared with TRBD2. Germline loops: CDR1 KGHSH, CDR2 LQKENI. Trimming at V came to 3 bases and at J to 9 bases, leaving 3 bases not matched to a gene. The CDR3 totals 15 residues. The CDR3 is CASSPQGLAGGEQFF. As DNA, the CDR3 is TGTGCCAGCTCACCCCAGGGACTAGCGGGAGGTGAGCAGTTCTTC.